These 4 T cell receptor beta chains were all obtained from the same sample, sequenced in a study of control samples from healthy donors and cancer patients. Produced via immunoSEQ multiplex PCR; TCRdb's table is partial and in-frame only. The repertoire consists of 90,000 or so clones, with about 81% occurring once and the leading ten covering roughly 39%. The specimen sequenced was PBMCs. The receptor set was obtained from a man aged 65 to 79 with lung cancer.

J is TRBJ1-4 and V is TRBV6-2 or TRBV6-3; 7 bases align to TRBD1. The CDR3 contains 14 residues. The germline gives CDR1 MNHEY, CDR2 SVGEGT. V shed 5 bases and J 10 bases; nucleotides not matched to a gene: 10. CDR3 sequence reads: CASSRQGGSGKLFF. In nucleotides, the CDR3 is TGTGCCAGCAGTCGACAGGGAGGTTCGGGAAAACTGTTTTTT.

This chain links TRBV14 with TRBJ2-5, with TRBD1 matching over 11 bases. The CDR3 runs 15 residues. J lost 1 base, V lost 4 bases, and 2 bases had no gene match. The V gene's germline CDR1 is SGHDN and CDR2 FVKESK. As DNA, the CDR3 is TGTGCCAGCAGCCGGGACAGGGGGTTCCAAGAGACCCAGTACTTC. Encoded protein: CASSRDRGFQETQYF.

The chain combines TRBV6-5 with TRBJ1-4, with unresolved D. CDR1 MNHEY and CDR2 SVGAGI come from the germline V gene. CDR3 length: 13 amino acids. The V gene lost 6 bases and the J gene lost 7 bases, with 12 bases spanning the gap. Here the CDR3 DNA reads TGTGCCAGCAGGTCAGCCCTTCGTGAAAAACTGTTTTTT. It translates to CASRSALREKLFF.

The rearrangement uses TRBV19 and TRBJ2-1; 8 positions agree with TRBD1. Germline assignment: CDR1 LNHDA and CDR2 SQIVND (reference sequence). This CDR3 contains 14 residues. V shed 7 bases, J shed 5 bases, and the junction held 7 bases outside the gene matches. Written as DNA, the CDR3 is TGTGCCAGTACCCCGCGGGACAGGAACAATGAGCAGTTCTTC. Translating it yields CASTPRDRNNEQFF.